Each of the 21 T cell receptor beta chains below was sequenced from the same sample in a study of T cell responses to AZD1222 COVID-19 vaccine. Data came from immunoSEQ multiplex PCR; TCRdb stores just in-frame clones and leaves some out. The data contain tens of thousands of clones, 80% to 90% of them singletons. Specimen: peripheral blood, collected on day 0 of AZD1222 vaccination. The receptor source for this set is an adult in good health.

V and J are TRBV11-3 and TRBJ2-1; no clear D. From germline, CDR1 is SGHNT and CDR2 YENEEA. This CDR3 comprises 13 residues. V was cut by 1 base and J by 9 bases, with 10 bases left in between. The CDR3 reads CASSLAPKAEQFF. The CDR3 coding sequence is TGTGCCAGCAGCTTAGCGCCTAAGGCTGAGCAGTTCTTC.

J is TRBJ1-1 and V is TRBV6-2 or TRBV6-3; D is perhaps TRBD1 (5 bases). The CDR3 is 14 residues long. Germline CDR1 MNHEY, CDR2 SVGEGT. The V and J ends lost 6 bases and 4 bases respectively, with 15 bases between them. CDR3: CASRPGGWGTEAFF. The CDR3, as DNA: TGTGCCAGCAGGCCTGGGGGTTGGGGCACTGAAGCTTTCTTT.

The chain joins TRBV18 to TRBJ2-7; D is uncertain. The V gene's germline CDR1 is KGHSH and CDR2 LQKENI. The V end was cut by 2 bases, the J end by 1 base, with 3 bases between. The CDR3 totals 12 residues. This CDR3 reads CASSPGSYEQYF. The CDR3 nucleotides read TGTGCCAGCTCACCAGGATCCTACGAGCAGTACTTC.

The rearrangement uses TRBV6-5 and TRBJ1-2; 7 bases agree with TRBD1. This CDR3 has 14 amino acids. Germline-derived CDR1 and CDR2 are MNHEY and SVGAGI. Unmatched junction bases numbered 5, after V lost 6 bases and J lost 1 base. The CDR3 nucleotides read TGTGCCAGCAGGCAAACAGGGGTTAACTATGGCTACACCTTC. Translation gives CASRQTGVNYGYTF.

The chain employs TRBV15 and TRBJ1-4, with D perhaps TRBD1 (5 bases). Germline V CDR1 and CDR2: LNHNV, YYDKDF (reference sequence). V was clipped by 1 base and J by 4 bases, with 7 bases between them. This CDR3 region has 14 residues. This chain's CDR3 is CATSRGDLNEKLFF. As DNA, the CDR3 is TGTGCCACCAGCAGAGGGGACCTTAATGAAAAACTGTTTTTT.

V usage is TRBV11-1 and J usage is TRBJ1-3; D gene ambiguous. The CDR3 contains 16 residues. Germline loops: CDR1 SGHAT, CDR2 FQDESV (reference sequence). The V end lost 5 bases, the J end lost 4 bases, and 18 bases lay between the germline ends. CDR3 sequence: CASSTFGPGIGNTIYF. The CDR3 bases are TGTGCCAGCAGCACCTTCGGACCGGGTATCGGAAACACCATATATTTT.

The CDR3 coding sequence is TGCGCCAGCAGCCAAGCGGACAGGAGGGACTATGGCTACACCTTC. Encoded protein: CASSQADRRDYGYTF. The chain links TRBV4-3 to TRBJ1-2; 7 bases fit TRBD1. The J segment lost 3 bases and the V segment lost 1 base, leaving 5 bases of the junction unmatched. This CDR3 has 15 amino acids. Germline V gene lookup returns CDR1 LGHNA and CDR2 YSLEER.

This chain joins TRBV18 and TRBJ2-3, with 9 bases fitting TRBD1. This CDR3 comprises 15 residues. With 3 bases clipped from V and 0 bases from J, the junction kept 1 base outside the gene matches. CDR1 and CDR2 from the germline V gene are KGHSH and LQKENI. The CDR3 DNA sequence: TGTGCCAGCTCACCCGGGACAGGGAGCACAGATACGCAGTATTTT. It yields the protein CASSPGTGSTDTQYF.

This sequence joins TRBV6-5 and TRBJ2-3; 8 nucleotides line up with TRBD1. The CDR3 has 16 residues. Germline CDR1 MNHEY, CDR2 SVGAGI. The ends lost 2 bases at V and 3 bases at J; junction bases unmatched: 7. CDR3 sequence (DNA): TGTGCCAGCAGTTACGATCCAGGGGGCGTGACAGATACGCAGTATTTT. It translates to CASSYDPGGVTDTQYF.

V is TRBV2 and J is TRBJ1-1; D ambiguous. V lost 6 bases and J 3 bases, leaving 8 bases between the germline ends. The CDR3 sequence is 12 residues long. The germline V gene has CDR1 SNHLY and CDR2 FYNNEI. The CDR3 nucleotides read TGTGCCAGCAGACTAGAGTACACTGAAGCTTTCTTT. Protein sequence: CASRLEYTEAFF.

This clone was observed a few times. For the CDR3, the DNA is TGTGCCAGCTCACCAGGAAAGGACGAGCAGTACTTC. Translation: CASSPGKDEQYF. The V call is TRBV18, the J call TRBJ2-7, with D unclear. The CDR3 totals 12 residues. The V and J ends lost 2 bases and 5 bases respectively, with 7 bases between them. The germline gives CDR1 KGHSH, CDR2 LQKENI.

The V gene is TRBV18, the J gene TRBJ1-5; TRBD1 matches 12 bases. The V gene end was trimmed by 4 bases and the J gene end by 5 bases; junction bases not matched to a gene: 6. Germline CDR1 and CDR2: KGHSH and LQKENI. The CDR3 covers 16 residues. CDR3: CASSLGTGGLDQPQHF. The CDR3 DNA reads TGTGCCAGCTCACTAGGGACAGGGGGCCTTGATCAGCCCCAGCATTTT.

This rearrangement joins TRBV28 to TRBJ2-5, with a possible D match to TRBD1 (5 bases). Germline V gene data show CDR1 as MDHEN and CDR2 as SYDVKM. V lost 2 bases and J lost 3, with 10 bases in between. The CDR3 consists of 14 residues. The CDR3 DNA reads as TGTGCCAGCAGTTTAACAGGAGCCAAAGAGACCCAGTACTTC. As protein: CASSLTGAKETQYF.

This chain connects TRBV7-9 to TRBJ1-2, with 7 bases matching TRBD1. Germline trimming cut 1 base from V and 4 bases from J; bases unmatched to any gene: 3. This CDR3 spans 14 amino acids. Germline V gene lookup returns CDR1 SEHNR and CDR2 FQNEAQ (reference sequence). The CDR3 bases are TGTGCCAGCAGCTTAGGACAGGGCATCTATGGCTACACCTTC. Its translation: CASSLGQGIYGYTF.

The V call is TRBV27, the J call TRBJ1-6; D may be TRBD1 (5 bases). CDR1 and CDR2 from the germline V gene are MNHEY and SMNVEV (reference sequence). The CDR3 has 18 amino acids. Trimming removed 6 bases at V and 3 bases at J, with 21 bases between. CDR3 in DNA: TGTGCCAGCAGCTACTGGGCTAGGGGAGGTAGCTATAATTCACCCCTCCACTTT. Translating gives CASSYWARGGSYNSPLHF.

The chain is built from TRBV19 and TRBJ1-1, with a weak D call TRBD1 (6 bases). The CDR3 loop spans 15 amino acids. The V gene lost 6 bases and the J gene lost 0 bases, with 14 bases spanning the gap. Per the germline V gene, CDR1 is LNHDA and CDR2 is SQIVND (reference sequence). CDR3 sequence reads: CASSLPRGMNTEAFF. The CDR3 region has the DNA TGTGCCAGTAGCCTTCCCAGGGGTATGAACACTGAAGCTTTCTTT.

The V call is TRBV4-1, the J call TRBJ1-2; 8 nucleotides agree with TRBD1. The CDR3 is 13 amino acids. Germline V gene lookup returns CDR1 MGHRA and CDR2 YSYEKL. Germline trimming cut 4 bases from V and 4 bases from J; bases unmatched to any gene: 2. The CDR3 DNA sequence: TGCGCCAGCAGCCCGACAGGGGCCTATGGCTACACCTTC. It specifies CASSPTGAYGYTF.

The chain couples TRBV5-8 to TRBJ2-5; D gene ambiguous. Germline V CDR1 and CDR2: SGHTS, YDEGEE. V lost 0 bases to trimming and J lost 9 bases, with 12 bases between them. The CDR3 loop spans 13 amino acids. CDR3: CASSLGQALAQYF. The CDR3 region has the DNA TGTGCCAGCAGCTTGGGTCAGGCCCTTGCCCAGTACTTC.

The V and J genes are TRBV4-1 and TRBJ2-1; 11 bases map to TRBD2. This CDR3 region has 16 residues. The junction had 4 bases not matched to a gene; V was cut back by 3 bases and J by 3 bases. Looked up from germline, CDR1 is MGHRA and CDR2 is YSYEKL. The DNA for the CDR3 is TGCGCCAGCAGCCAGCCGGGACTAGCGGACTACAATGAGCAGTTCTTC. The encoded protein is CASSQPGLADYNEQFF.

The chain recombines TRBV30 with TRBJ1-4; D remains unclear. This CDR3 spans 15 amino acids. Per germline, CDR1 GTSNPN and CDR2 SVGIG (reference sequence). V lost 1 base and J 7 bases, leaving 16 bases between the germline ends. CDR3 protein: CAWSGVSRTTEKLFF. The CDR3 nucleotides read TGTGCCTGGAGTGGTGTCAGCCGGACCACTGAAAAACTGTTTTTT.

The chain links TRBV6-5 to TRBJ2-7; the D gene is possibly TRBD1 (5 bases). V was pared by 7 bases and J by 1 base, with 14 bases between. Per germline, CDR1 MNHEY and CDR2 SVGAGI. This CDR3 contains 14 residues. The CDR3 DNA reads TGTGCCAGCATCCTCAGGGTTAGGTCCTACGAGCAGTACTTC. Translating it yields CASILRVRSYEQYF.